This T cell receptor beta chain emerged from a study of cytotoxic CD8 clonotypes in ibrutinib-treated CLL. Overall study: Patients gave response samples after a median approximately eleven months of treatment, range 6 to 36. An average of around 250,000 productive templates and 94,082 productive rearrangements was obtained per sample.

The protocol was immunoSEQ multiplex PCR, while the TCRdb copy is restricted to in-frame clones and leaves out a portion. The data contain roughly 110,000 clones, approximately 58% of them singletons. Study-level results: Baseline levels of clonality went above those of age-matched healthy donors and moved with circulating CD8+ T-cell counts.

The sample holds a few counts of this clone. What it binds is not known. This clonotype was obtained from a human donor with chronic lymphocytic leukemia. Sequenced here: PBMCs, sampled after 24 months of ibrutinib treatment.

CDR3 sequence reads: CASRRRTLSSYEQYF. CDR3 nucleotide sequence: TGTGCCAGCAGAAGGAGGACCCTTAGCTCCTACGAGCAGTACTTC. This chain connects TRBV6-5 to TRBJ2-7; D perhaps matches TRBD2 (5 bases). CDR1 and CDR2 from the germline V gene are MNHEY and SVGAGI. Trimming left V 6 bases short and J 0 bases short, with 15 bases between. The CDR3 runs to 15 residues.